This T cell receptor (beta chain) emerged from a study of blood T cell repertoires in COVID-19. In the study overall: Material from acute and convalescent COVID-19 was sourced from the United States, Italy and Spain. In each case, the material was cDNA or gDNA derived from T cells, B-cell-depleted T cells, or PBMCs.

There are 15 residues in the CDR3. Trimming cost V 3 bases and J 4 bases; bases outside gene matches: 5. Germline loops: CDR1 MGHRA, CDR2 YSYEKL. Per the study methods: Estimates of nucleated cell counts were drawn from the amplification of reference gene primers. The table came from immunoSEQ multiplex PCR; TCRdb's copy has only in-frame clones and leaves some out. V and J calls and clone size are copied from that table; D and trimming were computed from the DNA. Of about 250,000 clones in the sample, around 89% were seen once. The Seattle site enrolled patients during active infection and followed them longitudinally.

Material for sequencing was peripheral blood. The genes are TRBV4-1 and TRBJ2-2, with 7 bases matching TRBD1. The source is a woman in her twenties or thirties with COVID-19, enrolled during active disease. CDR3 region: CASSQGQPTTGELFF. DNA for the CDR3: TGCGCCAGCAGCCAGGGACAGCCAACCACCGGGGAGCTGTTTTTT.